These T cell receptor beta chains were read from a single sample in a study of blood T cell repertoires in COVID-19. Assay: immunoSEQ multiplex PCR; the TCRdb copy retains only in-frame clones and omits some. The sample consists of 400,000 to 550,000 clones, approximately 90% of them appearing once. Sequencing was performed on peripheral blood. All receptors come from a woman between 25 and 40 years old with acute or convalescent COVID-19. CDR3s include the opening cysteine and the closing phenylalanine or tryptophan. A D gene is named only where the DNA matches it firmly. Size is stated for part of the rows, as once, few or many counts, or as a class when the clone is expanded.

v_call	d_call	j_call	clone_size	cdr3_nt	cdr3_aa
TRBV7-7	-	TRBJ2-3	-	TGTGCCAGCAGCTCCTCGGACAAAAATACGCAGTATTTT	CASSSSDKNTQYF
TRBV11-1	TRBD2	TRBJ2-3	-	TGTGCCAGCAGCTTAGCGACTAGCGGGGACAGCACAGATACGCAGTATTTT	CASSLATSGDSTDTQYF
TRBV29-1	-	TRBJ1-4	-	TGCAGCGTCGGGAGCCCCAACCGTATCAGGTATGAAAAACTGTTTTTT	CSVGSPNRIRYEKLFF
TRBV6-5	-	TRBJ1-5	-	TGTGCCAGCAGTTTCCAGGCTAATCAGCCCCAGCATTTT	CASSFQANQPQHF
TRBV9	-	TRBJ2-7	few	TGTGCCAGCAGCGTAAAAGCGGGCAACGAGCAGTACTTC	CASSVKAGNEQYF
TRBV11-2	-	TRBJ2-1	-	TGTGCCAGCAGCTTAGCAGGATTCAATGAGCAGTTCTTC	CASSLAGFNEQFF
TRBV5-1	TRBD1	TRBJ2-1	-	TGCGCCAGCAGCCTAAGACAGGGAAGCTCCTACAATGAGCAGTTCTTC	CASSLRQGSSYNEQFF
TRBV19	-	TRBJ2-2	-	TGTGCCAGTAGTATCCGACTAGTCTCTGAGGAGCTGTTTTTT	CASSIRLVSEELFF
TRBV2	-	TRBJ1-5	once	TGTGCCAGCGGTAACAGGCACCAAACCAATCAGCCCCAGCATTTT	CASGNRHQTNQPQHF
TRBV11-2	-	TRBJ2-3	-	TGTGCCAGCAGCTTAAGGACCCCGGGCGGGGATACGCAGTATTTT	CASSLRTPGGDTQYF
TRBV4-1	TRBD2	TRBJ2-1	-	TGCGCCAGCAGTTTAACGAGCGGGGGGGGCTCCAATGAGCAGTTCTTC	CASSLTSGGGSNEQFF
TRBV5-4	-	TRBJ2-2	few	TGTGCCAGCAGCCCGTCGACCCGAGGCGGGGAGCTGTTTTTT	CASSPSTRGGELFF
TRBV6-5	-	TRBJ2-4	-	TGTGCCAGCAGTTACCGACCAGGGGTCGGCAAAAACATTCAGTACTTC	CASSYRPGVGKNIQYF
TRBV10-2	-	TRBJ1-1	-	TGCGCCAGCAGTGATGGGGACTGGACTGAAGCTTTCTTT	CASSDGDWTEAFF
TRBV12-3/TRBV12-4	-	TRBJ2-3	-	TGTGCCAGCAGTTATCGTCCAGATACGCAGTATTTT	CASSYRPDTQYF
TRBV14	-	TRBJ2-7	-	TGTGCCAGCAGCCATCTCCATCAGGGGAGAGCGTCCTACGAGCAGTACTTC	CASSHLHQGRASYEQYF
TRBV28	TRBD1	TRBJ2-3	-	TGTGCCAGCAGTACCGCCGACAGGGCCACAGATACGCAGTATTTT	CASSTADRATDTQYF
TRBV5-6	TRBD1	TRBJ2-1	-	TGTGCCAGCAGCTTGTTGCGCAGGGGGCTCGATGAGCAGTTCTTC	CASSLLRRGLDEQFF
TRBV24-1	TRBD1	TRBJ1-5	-	TGTGCCACCAGTGAGTCTACGGGCGGAACAGGGGCTAGCAATCAGCCCCAGCATTTT	CATSESTGGTGASNQPQHF
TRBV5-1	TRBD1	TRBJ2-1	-	TGCGCCAGCAGCTTGGGACAGGGTACCCTTCCCTCCTACAATGAGCAGTTCTTC	CASSLGQGTLPSYNEQFF
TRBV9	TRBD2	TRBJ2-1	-	TGTGCCAGCAGCGTAGAACTAGCGGGGGGGGCGTACAATGAGCAGTTCTTC	CASSVELAGGAYNEQFF
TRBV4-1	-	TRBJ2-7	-	TGCGCCAGCAGCCAAGTCCGAGATTCTACCTACGAGCAGTACTTC	CASSQVRDSTYEQYF
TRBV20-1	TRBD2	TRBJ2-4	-	TGCAGTGCTAGTGGTCTAGCGGGGAAACTAGCCAAAAACATTCAGTACTTC	CSASGLAGKLAKNIQYF
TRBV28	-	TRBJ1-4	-	TGTGCCAGCAGTTTACGGGGGGCTAGGGAAAAACTGTTTTTT	CASSLRGAREKLFF
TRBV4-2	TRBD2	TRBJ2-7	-	TGTGCCAGCAGCCCCCTAGCGGGGGACGGCGAGCAGTACTTC	CASSPLAGDGEQYF
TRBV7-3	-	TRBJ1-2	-	TGTGCCAGCAGCTTAAATTACAGGGACTATGGCTACACCTTC	CASSLNYRDYGYTF
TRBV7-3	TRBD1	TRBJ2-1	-	TGTGCCAGCAGCCAAACGGACAGGGAACATGAGCAGTTCTTC	CASSQTDREHEQFF
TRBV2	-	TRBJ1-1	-	TGTGCCAGCAGTAGACAGACCATAATGAACACTGAAGCTTTCTTT	CASSRQTIMNTEAFF